This TCR beta chain came from a study of blood T cell repertoires in COVID-19. About the research overall: The study drew acute and convalescent COVID-19 samples from the United States, Italy and Spain.

Losses at the gene ends were 10 bases for V and 4 bases for J; bases not matched to a gene: 7. The CDR3 runs 13 residues. From germline, CDR1 is SGHVS and CDR2 FQNEAQ. Under the authors' procedure: By means of reference gene primer amplification, nucleated cell counts were estimated. The method was immunoSEQ multiplex PCR; TCRdb's version includes in-frame clones alone and lacks a portion of them. That table gives V, J and clone size, and the DNA gave D and trimming. The sample includes 70,000 to 75,000 clones, 79% of them seen just once. Sequencing was performed on peripheral blood. This chain links TRBV7-8 with TRBJ2-5; 9 bases align to TRBD1. The clonotype comes from a man aged 55 to 70 with active or convalescent COVID-19. The CDR3 sequence is CATGQGPGETQYF. CDR3 nucleotide sequence: TGTGCCACCGGACAGGGGCCGGGAGAGACCCAGTACTTC.